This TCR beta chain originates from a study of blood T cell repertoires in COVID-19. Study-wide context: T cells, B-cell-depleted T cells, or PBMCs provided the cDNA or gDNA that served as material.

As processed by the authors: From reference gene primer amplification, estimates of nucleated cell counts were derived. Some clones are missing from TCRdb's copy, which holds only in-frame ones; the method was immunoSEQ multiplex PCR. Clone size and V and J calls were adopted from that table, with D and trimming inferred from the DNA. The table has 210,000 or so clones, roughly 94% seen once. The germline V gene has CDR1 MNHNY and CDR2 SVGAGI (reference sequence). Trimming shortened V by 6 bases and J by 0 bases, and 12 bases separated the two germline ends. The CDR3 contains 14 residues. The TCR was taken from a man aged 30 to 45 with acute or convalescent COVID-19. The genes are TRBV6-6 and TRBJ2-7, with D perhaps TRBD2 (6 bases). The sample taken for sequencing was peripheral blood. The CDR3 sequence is CASSWDSSSYEQYF. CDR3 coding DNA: TGTGCCAGCAGCTGGGACTCGAGCTCCTACGAGCAGTACTTC.